These T cell receptor beta chains were read from a single sample in a study of graft-versus-host responses after intestinal transplantation. Profiled with immunoSEQ multiplex PCR; TCRdb holds only in-frame clones, not every one. Here the sample spans tens of thousands of clones, more than 85% being singletons. No antigen has been identified for these receptors. The material sequenced was unstimulated CD8+ T cells sorted from spleen or lymph node cells, taken before intestinal transplant. These receptors originate from a human donor who received an intestinal transplant. Both conserved end residues are part of each CDR3. A D gene is named only where the DNA matches it firmly. Size is omitted from some rows. Given values are once, few, many or a class for expanded clones.

v_call	clone_size	j_call	cdr3_length	d_call	cdr3_nt	cdr3_aa
TRBV28	once	TRBJ1-2	12	-	TGTGCCAGCAGTGGAGTAAGGGGTGGCTACACCTTC	CASSGVRGGYTF
TRBV7-8	-	TRBJ1-6	14	TRBD1	TGTGCCAGCAGCCCGACAGGGGTGGTTTCACCCCTCCACTTT	CASSPTGVVSPLHF
TRBV28	once	TRBJ2-7	13	TRBD2	TGTGCCAGCAGTTGGGCGGGAGAACTCGAGCAGTACTTC	CASSWAGELEQYF
TRBV19	-	TRBJ2-7	13	-	TGTGCCAGTAGTACCCACCACAGGGACGAGCAGTACTTC	CASSTHHRDEQYF
TRBV6-5	once	TRBJ1-4	15	-	TGTGCCAGCAGTTTTGGACTCGCCATCGGTGAAAAACTGTTTTTT	CASSFGLAIGEKLFF
TRBV5-6	-	TRBJ2-2	15	TRBD1	TGTGCCAGCAGCTGGGGACAGGCTGGGACCGGGGAGCTGTTTTTT	CASSWGQAGTGELFF
TRBV14	-	TRBJ2-7	16	TRBD2	TGTGCCAGCAGCCAGAGAATTAGCGGGACTCCCTACGAGCAGTACTTC	CASSQRISGTPYEQYF
TRBV7-9	-	TRBJ2-7	12	-	TGTGCCAGCAGCTTACGGAGGGACGAGCAGTACTTC	CASSLRRDEQYF
TRBV6-1	few	TRBJ2-4	15	-	TGTGCCATCCAGGACCGATCTGGGGGCCTTGGCATTCAGTACTTC	CAIQDRSGGLGIQYF
TRBV4-1	once	TRBJ1-5	15	TRBD1	TGCGCCAGCAGCCACCAACAGGGGGCCAATCAGCCCCAGCATTTT	CASSHQQGANQPQHF
TRBV4-1	-	TRBJ2-1	15	TRBD1	TGCGCCAGCAGCCAGACAGGGCCCCTTATGAATGAGCAGTTCTTC	CASSQTGPLMNEQFF
TRBV6-5	-	TRBJ2-6	14	TRBD1	TGTGCCAGCGGAGACAGGGGTAAGGCCAACGTCCTGACTTTC	CASGDRGKANVLTF
TRBV4-1	-	TRBJ2-5	13	-	TGCGCCAGCAGCCGCGGAGCACAAGAGACCCAGTACTTC	CASSRGAQETQYF
TRBV6-1	-	TRBJ1-1	14	TRBD1	TGTGCCAGCAGTGACCAGGGGGCGAACACTGAAGCTTTCTTT	CASSDQGANTEAFF
TRBV7-9	-	TRBJ2-3	17	TRBD2	TGTGCCAGCAGCTTCGATCTCCTAGCGGGAGTATCAGATACGCAGTATTTT	CASSFDLLAGVSDTQYF